This TCR beta chain was identified during a study of control samples from healthy donors and cancer patients. Profiling relied on immunoSEQ multiplex PCR, and the TCRdb table lists in-frame clones only, not all of them. The sample yields approximately 220,000 clones, around 94% seen once. V lost 5 bases to trimming and J lost 1 base, with 15 bases between them. Germline V lookup: CDR1 SGHNT, CDR2 YYREEE (reference sequence). The CDR3 consists of 15 residues. The chain is built from TRBV5-4 and TRBJ2-5; D is perhaps TRBD1 (6 bases). The specimen was blood. This receptor was identified in a man in his fifties or sixties in good health. The CDR3 bases are TGTGCCAGCAGACCCGGGACACATCTCCAAGAGACCCAGTACTTC. Its translation is CASRPGTHLQETQYF.